A selection of T cell receptor beta chains follows, all from one sample in a study of PD-L1 blockade in urothelial cancer. The protocol was immunoSEQ multiplex PCR, while the TCRdb copy is restricted to in-frame clones and leaves out a portion. The sample holds 75,000 to 95,000 clones, around four fifths seen once. The material sequenced was PBMCs, taken around atezolizumab (anti-PD-L1) treatment. The source of these receptors is a man aged 35 to 55 with urothelial cancer. CDR3s leave out the opening cysteine and the closing phenylalanine or tryptophan.

TRBJ1-1,TRBV29-1,SVVERTGGGEAF
TRBJ2-5,TRBV11-1,ASSFGGAGDFQETQY
TRBJ2-2,TRBV29-1,SVGTGERFGELF
TRBJ1-3,TRBV18,ASSPQTQGAGNTIY
TRBJ1-1,TRBV6-5,ASSYWQNTEAF
TRBJ2-7,TRBV18,ASSLQGSSYEQY
TRBJ2-7,TRBV7-2,ASSRVGGSSYEQY
TRBJ2-3,TRBV7-2,ASSLFGGLSTDTQY
TRBJ1-1,TRBV11-2,ASSLEGDTEAF
TRBJ2-1,TRBV7-2,ASSSAGTSNNEQF
TRBJ2-2,TRBV7-2,ASSFTGEAGELF
TRBJ1-2,TRBV11-2,ASSLVRGTRDLRGYT
TRBJ1-3,TRBV4-1,ASSQDRGASGNTIY
TRBJ1-4,TRBV5-1,ASRVGGQPDEKLF
TRBJ2-2,TRBV9,ASSVVGARDTGELF
TRBJ2-5,TRBV6-6,ASSDRDSGQETQY
TRBJ1-1,TRBV19,ASRLQGMNTEAF
TRBJ2-2,TRBV30,AFTDRGFAGELF
TRBJ2-7,TRBV18,ASSPSGQGRKQY
TRBJ1-2,TRBV6-5,ASSTNQGADYGYT
TRBJ1-5,TRBV6-5,ASSYSPGQRTQH
TRBJ2-2,TRBV7-9,ASSFGQGFSNGELF
TRBJ2-5,TRBV5-1,ASRRQGDRGLSQY
TRBJ2-3,TRBV4-2,ASSRVAGGRTDTQY
TRBJ2-7,TRBV6-5,ASVGPAGPPYEQY
TRBJ1-1,TRBV30,AWSVPWQGVTEAF
TRBJ2-7,TRBV18,ASSRPGNEQY
TRBJ2-5,TRBV5-4,ASSLPGGSSIQY
TRBJ2-7,TRBV7-8,ASSLRRLAGYEQY